This T cell receptor (beta chain) comes out of a study of blood T cell dynamics during melanoma immunotherapy. Study-level findings and limits: Whether repertoire-driving clones were melanoma-specific could not be determined.

Described time point: week 3, after first cycle of checkpoint inhibitor. V was cut by 4 bases and J by 1 base, with 5 bases left in between. CDR3 length: 12 residues. CDR1 and CDR2 (germline): SGHKS, YYEKEE (reference sequence). Generated by immunoSEQ multiplex PCR, the TCRdb table keeps only in-frame clones and is missing some. The sample consists of 7,900 or so clones, 88% of them appearing once. Turning to this clone: Its target is not known.

The source of this sequence is a human donor with melanoma. This rearrangement joins TRBV5-5 to TRBJ1-2; the D is unclear. Sequences were derived from blood, sampled from a patient treated with checkpoint blockade. The CDR3 reads CASSPGNYGYTF. The CDR3 coding sequence is TGTGCCAGCAGCCCCGGTAACTATGGCTACACCTTC.